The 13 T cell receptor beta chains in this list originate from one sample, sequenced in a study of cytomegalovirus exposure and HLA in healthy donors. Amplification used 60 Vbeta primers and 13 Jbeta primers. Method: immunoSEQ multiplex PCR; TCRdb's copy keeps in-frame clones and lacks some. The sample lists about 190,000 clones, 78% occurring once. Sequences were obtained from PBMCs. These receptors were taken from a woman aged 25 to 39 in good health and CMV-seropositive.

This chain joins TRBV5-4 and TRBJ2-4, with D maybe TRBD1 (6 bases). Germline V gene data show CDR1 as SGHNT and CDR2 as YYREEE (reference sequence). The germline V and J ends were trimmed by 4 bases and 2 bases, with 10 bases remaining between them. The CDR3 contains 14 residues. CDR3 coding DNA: TGTGCCAGCAGCGAAGGACAGACCAAAAACATTCAGTACTTC. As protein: CASSEGQTKNIQYF.

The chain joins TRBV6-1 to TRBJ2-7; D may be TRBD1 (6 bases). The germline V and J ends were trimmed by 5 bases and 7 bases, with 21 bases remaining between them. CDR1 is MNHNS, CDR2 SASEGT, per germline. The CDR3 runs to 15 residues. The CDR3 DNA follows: TGTGCCAGCAGTACACCCGGGACAACACTTAGGGAGCAGTACTTC. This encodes CASSTPGTTLREQYF.

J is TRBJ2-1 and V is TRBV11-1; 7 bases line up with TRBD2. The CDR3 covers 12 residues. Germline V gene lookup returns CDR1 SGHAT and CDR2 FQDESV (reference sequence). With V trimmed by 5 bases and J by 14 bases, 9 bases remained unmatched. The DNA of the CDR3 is TGTGCCAGCAGCGCCTATGGGGGAGGGGAGTTCTTC. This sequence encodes CASSAYGGGEFF.

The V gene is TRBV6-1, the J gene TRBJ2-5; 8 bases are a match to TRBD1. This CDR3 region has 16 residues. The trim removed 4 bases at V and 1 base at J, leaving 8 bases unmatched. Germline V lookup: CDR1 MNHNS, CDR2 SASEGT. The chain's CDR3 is CASSGKTGAPQETQYF. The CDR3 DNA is TGTGCCAGCAGTGGAAAGACAGGGGCCCCCCAAGAGACCCAGTACTTC.

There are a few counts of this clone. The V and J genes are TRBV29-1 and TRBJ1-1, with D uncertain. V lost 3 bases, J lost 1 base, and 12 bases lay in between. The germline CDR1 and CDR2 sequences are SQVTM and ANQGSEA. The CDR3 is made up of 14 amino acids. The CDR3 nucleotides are TGCAGCGTTGATAGTCCAGGAAAGAACACTGAAGCTTTCTTT. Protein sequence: CSVDSPGKNTEAFF.

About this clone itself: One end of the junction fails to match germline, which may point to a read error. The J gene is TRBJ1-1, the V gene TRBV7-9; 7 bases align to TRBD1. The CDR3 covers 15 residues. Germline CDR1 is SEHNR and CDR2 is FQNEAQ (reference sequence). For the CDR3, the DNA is TGTTCCAGCAGCTTAGTCGGACAGGAGGGCACTGAAGCTTTCTTT. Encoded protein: CSSSLVGQEGTEAFF. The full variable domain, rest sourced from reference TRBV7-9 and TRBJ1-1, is DTGVSQNPRHKITKRGQNVTFRCDPISEHNRLYWYRQTLGQGPEFLTYFQNEAQLEKSRLLSDRFSAERPKGSFSTLEIQRTEQGDSAMYLCSSSLVGQEGTEAFFGQGTRLTVV.

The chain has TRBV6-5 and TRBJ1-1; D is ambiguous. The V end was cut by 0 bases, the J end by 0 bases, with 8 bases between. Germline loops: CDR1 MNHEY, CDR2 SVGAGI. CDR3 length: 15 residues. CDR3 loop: CASSYSGGMNTEAFF. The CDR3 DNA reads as TGTGCCAGCAGTTACTCAGGAGGGATGAACACTGAAGCTTTCTTT.

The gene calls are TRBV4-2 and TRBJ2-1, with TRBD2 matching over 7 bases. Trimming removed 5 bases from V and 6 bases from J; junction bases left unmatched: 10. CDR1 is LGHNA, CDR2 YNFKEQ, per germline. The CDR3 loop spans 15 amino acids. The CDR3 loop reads CASSFAGERANEQFF. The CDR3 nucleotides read TGTGCCAGCAGCTTCGCGGGGGAACGGGCCAATGAGCAGTTCTTC.

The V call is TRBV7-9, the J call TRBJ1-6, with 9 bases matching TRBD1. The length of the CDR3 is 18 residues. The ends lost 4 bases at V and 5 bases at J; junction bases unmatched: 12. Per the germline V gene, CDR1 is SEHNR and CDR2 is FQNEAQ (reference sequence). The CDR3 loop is CASSSQTGGSANNSPLHF. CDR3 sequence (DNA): TGTGCCAGCAGCTCCCAAACAGGGGGCTCGGCGAATAATTCACCCCTCCACTTT.

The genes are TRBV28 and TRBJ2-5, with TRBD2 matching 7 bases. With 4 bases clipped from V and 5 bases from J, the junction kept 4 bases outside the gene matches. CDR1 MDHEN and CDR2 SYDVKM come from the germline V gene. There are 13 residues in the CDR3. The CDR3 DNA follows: TGTGCCAGCAGTTCGGCGGGGGTTGAGACCCAGTACTTC. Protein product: CASSSAGVETQYF.

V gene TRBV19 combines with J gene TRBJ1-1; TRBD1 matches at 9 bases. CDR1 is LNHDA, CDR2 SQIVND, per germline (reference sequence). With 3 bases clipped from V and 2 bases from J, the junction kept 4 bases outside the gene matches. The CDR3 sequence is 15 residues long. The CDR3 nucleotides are TGTGCCAGTAGTATTACAGGGGGCAGAAACACTGAAGCTTTCTTT. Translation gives CASSITGGRNTEAFF.

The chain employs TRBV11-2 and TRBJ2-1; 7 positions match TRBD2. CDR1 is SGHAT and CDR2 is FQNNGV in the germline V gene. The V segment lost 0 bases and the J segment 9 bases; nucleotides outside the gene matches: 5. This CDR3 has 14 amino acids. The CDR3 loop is CASSLEVGGAEQFF. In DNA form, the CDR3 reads TGTGCCAGCAGCTTAGAGGTGGGAGGGGCTGAGCAGTTCTTC.

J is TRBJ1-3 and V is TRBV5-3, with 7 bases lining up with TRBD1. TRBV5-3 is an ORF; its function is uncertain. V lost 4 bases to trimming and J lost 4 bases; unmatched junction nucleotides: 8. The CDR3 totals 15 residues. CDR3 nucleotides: TGTGCCAGAAGCCTGCTACAGGGGCGGGGAAACACCATATATTTT. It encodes CARSLLQGRGNTIYF.